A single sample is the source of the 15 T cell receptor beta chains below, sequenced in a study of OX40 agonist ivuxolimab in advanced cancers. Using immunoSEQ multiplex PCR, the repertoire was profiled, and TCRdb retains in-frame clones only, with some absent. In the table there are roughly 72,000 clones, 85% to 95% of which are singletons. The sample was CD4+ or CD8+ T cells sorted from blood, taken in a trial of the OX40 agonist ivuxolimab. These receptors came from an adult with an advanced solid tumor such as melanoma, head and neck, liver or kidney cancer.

CDR3 amino acids: CASSLWSTGSETQYF. The CDR3 DNA is TGTGCCAGCAGTTTATGGTCGACAGGTTCGGAGACCCAGTACTTC. V gene TRBV27 combines with J gene TRBJ2-5; the D gene is possibly TRBD1 (6 bases). The ends were cut back, 1 base at V and 5 bases at J, with 14 bases in the middle. The CDR3 runs 15 residues. Germline V gene lookup returns CDR1 MNHEY and CDR2 SMNVEV (reference sequence).

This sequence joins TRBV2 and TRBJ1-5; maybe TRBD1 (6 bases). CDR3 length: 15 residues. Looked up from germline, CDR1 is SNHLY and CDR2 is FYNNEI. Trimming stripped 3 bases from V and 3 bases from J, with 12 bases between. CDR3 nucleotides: TGTGCCAGCAGTGACCCGGGACACCTCAATCAGCCCCAGCATTTT. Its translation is CASSDPGHLNQPQHF.

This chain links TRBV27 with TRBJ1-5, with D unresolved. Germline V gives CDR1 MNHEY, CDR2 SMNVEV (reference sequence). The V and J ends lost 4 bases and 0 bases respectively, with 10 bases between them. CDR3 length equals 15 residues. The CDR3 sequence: CASSSPGYSNQPQHF. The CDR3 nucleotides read TGTGCCAGCAGTTCGCCAGGTTATAGCAATCAGCCCCAGCATTTT.

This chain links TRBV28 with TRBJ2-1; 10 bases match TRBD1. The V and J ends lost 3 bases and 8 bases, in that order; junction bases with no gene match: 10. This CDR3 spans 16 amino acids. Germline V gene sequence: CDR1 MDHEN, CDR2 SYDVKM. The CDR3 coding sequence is TGTGCCAGCAGTTTTATTAAGGACAGGGGGGAGGATGAGCAGTTCTTC. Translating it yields CASSFIKDRGEDEQFF. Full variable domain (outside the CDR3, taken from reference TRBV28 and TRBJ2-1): DVKVTQSSRYLVKRTGEKVFLECVQDMDHENMFWYRQDPGLGLRLIYFSYDVKMKEKGDIPEGYSVSREKKERFSLILESASTNQTSMYLCASSFIKDRGEDEQFFGPGTRLTVL.

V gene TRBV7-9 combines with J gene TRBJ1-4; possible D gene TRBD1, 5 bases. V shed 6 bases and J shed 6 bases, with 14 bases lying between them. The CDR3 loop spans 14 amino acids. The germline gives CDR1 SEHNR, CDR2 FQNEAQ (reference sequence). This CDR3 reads CASRLPGLHEKLFF. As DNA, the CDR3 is TGTGCCAGCAGACTCCCGGGGCTTCATGAAAAACTGTTTTTT.

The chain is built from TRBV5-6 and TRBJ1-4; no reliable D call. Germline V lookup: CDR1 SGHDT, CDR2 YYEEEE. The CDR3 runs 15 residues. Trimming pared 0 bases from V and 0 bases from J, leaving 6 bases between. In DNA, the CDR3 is TGTGCCAGCAGCTTGGTGAGGGCAACTAATGAAAAACTGTTTTTT. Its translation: CASSLVRATNEKLFF.

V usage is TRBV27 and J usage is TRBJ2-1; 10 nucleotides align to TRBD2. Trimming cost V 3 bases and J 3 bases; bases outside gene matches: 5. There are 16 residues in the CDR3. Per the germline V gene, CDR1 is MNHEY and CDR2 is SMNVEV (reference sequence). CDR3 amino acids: CASSLTSGFRYNEQFF. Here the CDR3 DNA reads TGTGCCAGCAGTTTGACTAGCGGGTTTCGCTACAATGAGCAGTTCTTC.

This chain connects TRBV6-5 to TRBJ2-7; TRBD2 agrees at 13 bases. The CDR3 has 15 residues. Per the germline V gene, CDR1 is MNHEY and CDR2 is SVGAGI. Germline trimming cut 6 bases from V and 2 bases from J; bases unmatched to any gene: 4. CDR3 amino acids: CASSRGLAGAYEQYF. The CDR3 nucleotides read TGTGCCAGCAGCCGAGGACTAGCGGGAGCCTACGAGCAGTACTTC.

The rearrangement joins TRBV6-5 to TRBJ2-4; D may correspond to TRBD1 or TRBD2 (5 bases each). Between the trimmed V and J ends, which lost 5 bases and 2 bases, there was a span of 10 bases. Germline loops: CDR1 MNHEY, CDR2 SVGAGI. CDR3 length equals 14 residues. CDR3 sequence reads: CASSLGTTKNIQYF. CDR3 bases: TGTGCCAGCAGTCTCGGGACCACCAAAAACATTCAGTACTTC.

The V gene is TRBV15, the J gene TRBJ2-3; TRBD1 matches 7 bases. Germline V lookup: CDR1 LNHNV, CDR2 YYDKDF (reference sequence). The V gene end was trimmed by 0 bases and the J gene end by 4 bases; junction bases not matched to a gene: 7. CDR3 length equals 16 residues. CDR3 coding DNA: TGTGCCACCAGCAGAGAACGTGGGCAGGGGGCAGATACGCAGTATTTT. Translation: CATSRERGQGADTQYF.

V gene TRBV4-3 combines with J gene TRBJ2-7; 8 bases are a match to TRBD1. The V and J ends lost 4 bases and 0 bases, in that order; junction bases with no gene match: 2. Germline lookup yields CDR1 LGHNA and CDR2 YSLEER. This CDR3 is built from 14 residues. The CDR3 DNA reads TGCGCCAGCAGCCCGACAGGGGACTCCTACGAGCAGTACTTC. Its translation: CASSPTGDSYEQYF.

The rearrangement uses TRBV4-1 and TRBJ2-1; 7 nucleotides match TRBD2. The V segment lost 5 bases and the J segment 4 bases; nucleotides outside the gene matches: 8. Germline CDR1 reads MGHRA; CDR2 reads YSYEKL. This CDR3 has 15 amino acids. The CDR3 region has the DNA TGCGCCAGCAGCACCCGGCTAGCGGAGTACAATGAGCAGTTCTTC. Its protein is CASSTRLAEYNEQFF.

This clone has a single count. DNA for the CDR3: TGTGCCAGCAGCACGGGATATAATGAAAAACTGTTTTTT. Translation: CASSTGYNEKLFF. J is TRBJ1-4 and V is TRBV28; D not certain. The CDR3 has 13 amino acids. Looked up from germline, CDR1 is MDHEN and CDR2 is SYDVKM. V was cut by 6 bases and J by 4 bases, with 9 bases left in between.

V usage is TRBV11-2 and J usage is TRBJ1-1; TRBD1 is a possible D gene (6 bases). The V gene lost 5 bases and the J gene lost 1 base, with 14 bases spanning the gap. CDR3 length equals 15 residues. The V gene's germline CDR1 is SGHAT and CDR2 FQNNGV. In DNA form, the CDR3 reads TGTGCCAGCAGCACGCAGGGGACTTCGAACACTGAAGCTTTCTTT. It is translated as CASSTQGTSNTEAFF.

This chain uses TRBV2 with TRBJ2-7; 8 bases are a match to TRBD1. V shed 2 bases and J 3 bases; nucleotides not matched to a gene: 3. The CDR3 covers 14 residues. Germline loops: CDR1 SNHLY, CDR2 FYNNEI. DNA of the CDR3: TGTGCCAGCAGTGAACTTGGACAGGGCTACGAGCAGTACTTC. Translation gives CASSELGQGYEQYF.